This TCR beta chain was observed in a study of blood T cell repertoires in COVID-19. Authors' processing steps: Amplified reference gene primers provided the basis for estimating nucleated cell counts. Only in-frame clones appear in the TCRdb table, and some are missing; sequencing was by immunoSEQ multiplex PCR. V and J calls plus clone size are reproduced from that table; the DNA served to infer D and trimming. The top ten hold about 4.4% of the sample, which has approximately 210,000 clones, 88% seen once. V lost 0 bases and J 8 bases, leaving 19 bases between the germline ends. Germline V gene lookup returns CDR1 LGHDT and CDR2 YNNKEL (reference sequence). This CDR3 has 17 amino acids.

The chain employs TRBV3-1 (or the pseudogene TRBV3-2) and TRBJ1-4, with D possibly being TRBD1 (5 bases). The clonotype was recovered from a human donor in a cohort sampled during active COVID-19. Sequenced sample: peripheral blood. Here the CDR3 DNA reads TGTGCCAGCAGCCAAGAAGGCGCGGGGGGGGTCGAGGAAAAACTGTTTTTT. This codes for CASSQEGAGGVEEKLFF.